The source of this TCR beta chain is a study of control samples from healthy donors and cancer patients. This CDR3 contains 15 residues. Germline values: CDR1 SGHDN, CDR2 FVKESK. The V and J ends lost 4 bases and 0 bases, in that order; junction bases with no gene match: 3. The method was immunoSEQ multiplex PCR; TCRdb's version includes in-frame clones alone and lacks a portion of them. The sample includes about 160,000 clones, roughly 94% seen only once; the top ten take approximately 14%. The rearrangement joins TRBV14 to TRBJ1-3; TRBD1 agrees at 7 bases. The sample comprised PBMCs. This sequence was found in a man aged 55-75 years with colorectal cancer. The CDR3 DNA reads as TGTGCCAGCAGCCGGGCAGGGGGCTCTGGAAACACCATATATTTT. Translated: CASSRAGGSGNTIYF.